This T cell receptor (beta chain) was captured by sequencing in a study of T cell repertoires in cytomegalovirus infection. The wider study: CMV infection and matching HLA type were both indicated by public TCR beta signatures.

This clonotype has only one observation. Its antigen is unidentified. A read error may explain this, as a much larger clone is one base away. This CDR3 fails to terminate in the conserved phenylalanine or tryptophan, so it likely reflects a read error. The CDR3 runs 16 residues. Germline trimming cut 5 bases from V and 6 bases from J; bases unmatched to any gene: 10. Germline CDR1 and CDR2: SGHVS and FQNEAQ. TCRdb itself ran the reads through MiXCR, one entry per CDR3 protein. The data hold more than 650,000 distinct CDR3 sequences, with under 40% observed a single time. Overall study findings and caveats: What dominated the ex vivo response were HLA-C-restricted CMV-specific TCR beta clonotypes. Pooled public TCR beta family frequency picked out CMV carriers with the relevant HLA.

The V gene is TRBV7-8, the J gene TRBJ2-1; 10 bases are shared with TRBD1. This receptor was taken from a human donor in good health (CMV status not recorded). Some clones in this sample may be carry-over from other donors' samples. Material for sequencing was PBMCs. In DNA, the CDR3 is TGTGCCAGCAGCCTCGACAGGGGGCGGGCTGGCAATGAGCAGTTCTTA. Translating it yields CASSLDRGRAGNEQFL.